Listed below are T cell receptor beta chains from one sample, sequenced in a study of CD8+CD57+ T cells in acquired aplastic anemia. From the reads, TCRdb called clonotypes with MiXCR, one entry per CDR3 protein. The sample lists 150,000 to 180,000 distinct CDR3 sequences; just over 50% were seen once. Specimen: sorted CD4+, CD8+, or CD8+CD57+ T cells (not recorded which) from PBMCs. All receptors come from a human donor with aplastic anemia. Both conserved end residues are part of each CDR3.

v_call | cdr3_length | cdr3_aa
TRBV15 | 17 | CATSTVGQGLSNQPQHF
TRBV10-3 | 12 | CAISSAPGDQYF
TRBV29-1 | 12 | CSVGQVQGGYTF
TRBV7-6 | 15 | CASSSTSGHSYEQYF
TRBV19 | 15 | CASSIALAQPYEQYF
TRBV5-4 | 16 | CASSSRTGGPTDTQYF
TRBV29-1 | 12 | CSAGTGQETQYF
TRBV6-2/TRBV6-3 | 16 | CASSYSALAGTDTQYF
TRBV20-1 | 15 | CSAIPGQGRNSPLHF
TRBV5-1 | 15 | CASSLGAGGSYEQYF
TRBV12-5 | 8 | CASGLVLF
TRBV19 | 15 | CASRDRAARANEQFF
TRBV19 | 16 | CASSADGGAGTDTQYF
TRBV9 | 16 | CASSVGGLAGGYEQYF
TRBV4-2 | 15 | CASSQADSPSQPQHF
TRBV27 | 16 | CASSPSGGEITDTQYF
TRBV2 | 15 | CASSKDRIGSYEQYF
TRBV18 | 15 | CASSPWGQTNEKLFF
TRBV14 | 14 | CASSQETGNSPLHF
TRBV11-1 | 16 | CASSPGTASSYNEQFF
TRBV5-1 | 13 | CASRRTGGETQYF
TRBV2 | 10 | CASSEAGYTF
TRBV9 | 12 | CASSPSVGTQYF
TRBV6-5 | 14 | CASSYGTGAREQYF
TRBV29-1 | 13 | CSVTGGISYEQYF
TRBV24-1 | 15 | CAASSSGEVNTEAFF
TRBV11-2 | 13 | CASSSSTRTEAFF
TRBV6-1 | 15 | CASSVQGAGANVLTF
TRBV10-1 | 13 | CASSDGSNYGYTF
TRBV7-9 | 14 | CASTPVTDNYGYTF
TRBV4-1 | 17 | CASSQDDRGAGANVLTF
TRBV20-1 | 13 | CSASGGTQETQYF
TRBV7-6 | 17 | CASSLAGRGASSYEQYF
TRBV9 | 15 | CASSVMAAPNYGYTF
TRBV12-3/TRBV12-4 | 14 | CASSPGQNNSPLHF
TRBV2 | 15 | CASSRPRLSGGELFF
TRBV10-2 | 14 | CASSELGPGQPQHF
TRBV5-1 | 14 | CASSSTGTGTEAFF
TRBV29-1 | 11 | CSHSDNTEAFF
TRBV2 | 15 | CASTRGAQYNTEAFF
TRBV4-1 | 15 | CASSQDGGTIQPQHF
TRBV7-8 | 14 | CASSPYGNSYEQYF
TRBV20-1 | 13 | CSARDLASYEQYF
TRBV20-1 | 10 | CSARSNGYTF
TRBV6-1 | 15 | CASSDRGEGNYGYTF
TRBV7-6 | 15 | CASSLGTADTGELFF
TRBV6-5 | 10 | CASGAGELFF
TRBV7-2 | 14 | CASSLGDLLYEQYF
TRBV19 | 14 | CASSIATTGEGYTF
TRBV7-6 | 13 | CASSFGRQETQYF
TRBV19 | 15 | CASGPTSGGADEQFF
TRBV20-1 | 14 | CSVADRRKGNTIYF
TRBV5-5 | 15 | CASSLAKGQNYGYTF
TRBV5-4 | 16 | CASSFGGTGPYNEQFF
TRBV20-1 | 15 | CSARSQGPQRETQYF
TRBV7-9 | 15 | CASSLGPGPVYGYTF
TRBV10-3 | 13 | CAISESSGNTIYF
TRBV19 | 14 | CASRSTGGPYGYTF
TRBV15 | 13 | CATSGRLQETQYF